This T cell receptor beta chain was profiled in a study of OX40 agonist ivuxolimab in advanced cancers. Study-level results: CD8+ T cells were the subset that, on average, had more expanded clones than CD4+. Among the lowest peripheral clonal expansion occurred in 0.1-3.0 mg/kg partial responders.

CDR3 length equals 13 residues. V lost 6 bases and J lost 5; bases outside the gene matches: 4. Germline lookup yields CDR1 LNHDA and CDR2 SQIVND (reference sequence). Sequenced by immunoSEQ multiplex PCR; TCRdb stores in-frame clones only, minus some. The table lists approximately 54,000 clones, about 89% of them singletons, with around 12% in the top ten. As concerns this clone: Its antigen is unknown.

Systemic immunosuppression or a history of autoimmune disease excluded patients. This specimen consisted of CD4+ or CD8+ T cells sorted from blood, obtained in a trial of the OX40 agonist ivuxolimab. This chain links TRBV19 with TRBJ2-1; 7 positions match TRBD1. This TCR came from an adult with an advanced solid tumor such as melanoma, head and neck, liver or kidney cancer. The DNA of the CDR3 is TGTGCCAGTAGGCGACAGGGTAACAATGAGCAGTTCTTC. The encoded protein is CASRRQGNNEQFF. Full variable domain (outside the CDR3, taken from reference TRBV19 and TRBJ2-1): DGGITQSPKYLFRKEGQNVTLSCEQNLNHDAMYWYRQDPGQGLRLIYYSQIVNDFQKGDIAEGYSVSREKKESFPLTVTSAQKNPTAFYLCASRRQGNNEQFFGPGTRLTVL.